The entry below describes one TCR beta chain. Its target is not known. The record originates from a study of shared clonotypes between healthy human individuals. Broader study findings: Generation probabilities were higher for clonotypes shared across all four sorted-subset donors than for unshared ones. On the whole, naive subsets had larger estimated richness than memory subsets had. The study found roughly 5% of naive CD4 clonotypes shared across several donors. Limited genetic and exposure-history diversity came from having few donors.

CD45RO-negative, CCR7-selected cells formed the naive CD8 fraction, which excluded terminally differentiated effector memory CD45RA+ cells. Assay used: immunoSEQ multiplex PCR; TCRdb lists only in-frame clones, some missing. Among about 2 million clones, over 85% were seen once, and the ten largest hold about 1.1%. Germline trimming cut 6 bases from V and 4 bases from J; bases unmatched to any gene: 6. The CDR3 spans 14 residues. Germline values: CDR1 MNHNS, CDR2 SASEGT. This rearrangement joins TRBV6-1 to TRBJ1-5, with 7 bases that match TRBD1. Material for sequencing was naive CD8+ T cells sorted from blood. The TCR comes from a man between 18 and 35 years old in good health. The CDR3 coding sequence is TGTGCCAGCAGCACAGGGGCCCAAAATCAGCCCCAGCATTTT. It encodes CASSTGAQNQPQHF.